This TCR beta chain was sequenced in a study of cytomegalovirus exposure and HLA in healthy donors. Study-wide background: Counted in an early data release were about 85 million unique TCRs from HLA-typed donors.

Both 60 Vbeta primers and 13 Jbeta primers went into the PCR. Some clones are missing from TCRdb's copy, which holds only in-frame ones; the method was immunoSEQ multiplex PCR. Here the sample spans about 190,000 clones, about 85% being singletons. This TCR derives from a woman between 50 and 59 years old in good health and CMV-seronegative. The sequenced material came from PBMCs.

The CDR3 sequence: CASSVGEVNEQFF. The CDR3 DNA reads as TGTGCCAGCAGCGTAGGGGAGGTCAATGAGCAGTTCTTC. The gene calls are TRBV9 and TRBJ2-1; D might be TRBD2 (6 bases). CDR3 size: 13 residues. CDR1 is SGDLS and CDR2 is YYNGEE in the germline V gene. V was clipped by 0 bases and J by 6 bases, with 7 bases between them.